Following are 8 T cell receptor beta chains from one sample sequenced in a study of control samples from healthy donors and cancer patients. Libraries were prepared by immunoSEQ multiplex PCR; TCRdb keeps only in-frame clonotypes and omits some of them. In the table there are some 74,000 clones, 85% to 95% of which are singletons. Sequenced sample: blood. The receptors were gathered from a woman between 25 and 40 years old in good health.

The chain employs TRBV12-3 or TRBV12-4 and TRBJ2-2; tentatively, D is TRBD2 (5 bases). V gave up 5 bases and J gave up 5 bases, with 6 bases separating them. This CDR3 contains 12 residues. The CDR3 is CASSPGTGELFF. As DNA, the CDR3 is TGTGCCAGCAGTCCGGGAACCGGGGAGCTGTTTTTT.

V and J are TRBV21-1 and TRBJ1-1; no check of the table's D call, TRBD1, against the DNA was made. TRBV21-1 is a pseudogene segment. The length of the CDR3 is 18 residues. CDR3 DNA: TGTGCCAGCAGCAAAGTTGGGACAGGGGGCTACTTGAACACTGAAGCTTTCTTT. This sequence encodes CASSKVGTGGYLNTEAFF.

This sequence joins TRBV12-3 or TRBV12-4 and TRBJ2-4; 7 bases align to TRBD1. The J segment lost 8 bases and the V segment lost 6 bases, leaving 7 bases of the junction unmatched. This CDR3 has 13 amino acids. CDR3: CASSLQGVYIQYF. For the CDR3, the DNA is TGTGCCAGCAGCCTCCAGGGGGTTTACATTCAGTACTTC.

The rearrangement uses TRBV19 and TRBJ1-1; tentative D call: TRBD1 (5 bases). The CDR3 extends over 13 amino acids. Germline assignment: CDR1 LNHDA and CDR2 SQIVND (reference sequence). V was clipped by 9 bases and J by 3 bases, with 14 bases between them. CDR3 in amino acids: CASQTVPDTEAFF. In DNA, the CDR3 is TGTGCCAGCCAGACAGTTCCGGACACTGAAGCTTTCTTT.

The rearrangement joins TRBV2 to TRBJ1-5; 8 bases are a match to TRBD1. CDR1 and CDR2 (germline): SNHLY, FYNNEI. J lost 6 bases, V lost 6 bases, and 7 bases had no gene match. This CDR3 has 14 residues. CDR3 loop: CASRTGVLSQPQHF. Here the CDR3 DNA reads TGTGCCAGCAGGACAGGGGTTCTTTCTCAGCCCCAGCATTTT.

The gene calls are TRBV28 and TRBJ1-2; TRBD1 matches at 7 bases. The CDR3 is 15 residues long. Germline values: CDR1 MDHEN, CDR2 SYDVKM. The junction had 11 bases not matched to a gene; V was cut back by 5 bases and J by 5 bases. DNA for the CDR3: TGTGCCAGCAGTAAGACAGTGGCAGGGGGATATGGCTACACCTTC. Amino acids: CASSKTVAGGYGYTF.

This clone appeared a single time. This chain uses TRBV18 with TRBJ1-4; D is uncertain. The V end lost 2 bases, the J end lost 5 bases, and 6 bases lay between the germline ends. The CDR3 loop spans 13 amino acids. CDR1 KGHSH and CDR2 LQKENI come from the germline V gene. CDR3 residues: CASSPALNEKLFF. Here the CDR3 DNA reads TGTGCCAGCTCACCAGCGCTAAATGAAAAACTGTTTTTT. Based on the CDR3 plus reference TRBV18 and TRBJ1-4, the full variable domain is NAGVMQNPRHLVRRRGQEARLRCSPMKGHSHVYWYRQLPEEGLKFMVYLQKENIIDESGMPKERFSAEFPKEGPSILRIQQVVRGDSAAYFCASSPALNEKLFFGSGTQLSVL.

V is TRBV28 and J is TRBJ1-1; D not resolved. Germline V gene data show CDR1 as MDHEN and CDR2 as SYDVKM. The CDR3 contains 15 residues. V lost 7 bases, J lost 2 bases, and 17 bases lay in between. This chain's CDR3 is CASITVGARNTEAFF. The CDR3 DNA sequence: TGTGCCAGCATAACAGTCGGTGCAAGAAACACTGAAGCTTTCTTT.